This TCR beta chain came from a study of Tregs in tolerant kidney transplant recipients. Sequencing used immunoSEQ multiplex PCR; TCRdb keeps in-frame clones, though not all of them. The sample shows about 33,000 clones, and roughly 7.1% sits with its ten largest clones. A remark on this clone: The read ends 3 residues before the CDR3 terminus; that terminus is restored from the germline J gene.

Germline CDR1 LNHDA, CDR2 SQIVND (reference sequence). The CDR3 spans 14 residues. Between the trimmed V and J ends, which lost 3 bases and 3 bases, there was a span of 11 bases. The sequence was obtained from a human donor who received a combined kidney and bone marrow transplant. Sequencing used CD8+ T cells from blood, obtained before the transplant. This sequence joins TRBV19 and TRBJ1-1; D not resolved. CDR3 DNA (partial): TGTGCCAGTAGTATTAGCCCCCCGGACACTGAA. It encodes CASSISPPDTE. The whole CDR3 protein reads CASSISPPDTEAFF.